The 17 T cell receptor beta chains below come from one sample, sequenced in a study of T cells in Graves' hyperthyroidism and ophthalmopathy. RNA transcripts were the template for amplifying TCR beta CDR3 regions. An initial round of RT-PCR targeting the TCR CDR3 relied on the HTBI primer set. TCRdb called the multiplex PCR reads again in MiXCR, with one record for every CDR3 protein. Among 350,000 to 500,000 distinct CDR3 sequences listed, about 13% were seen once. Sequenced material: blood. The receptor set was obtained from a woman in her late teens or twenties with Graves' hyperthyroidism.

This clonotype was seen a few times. The CDR3 region has the DNA TGTGCCAGCAGCATCGAAGGGGGCAATCAGCCCCAGCATTTT. Translation: CASSIEGGNQPQHF. V usage is TRBV9 and J usage is TRBJ1-5, with D perhaps matching TRBD1 (5 bases). Germline CDR1 and CDR2: SGDLS and YYNGEE. V lost 4 bases and J 2 bases, leaving 10 bases between the germline ends. The CDR3 is 14 residues long.

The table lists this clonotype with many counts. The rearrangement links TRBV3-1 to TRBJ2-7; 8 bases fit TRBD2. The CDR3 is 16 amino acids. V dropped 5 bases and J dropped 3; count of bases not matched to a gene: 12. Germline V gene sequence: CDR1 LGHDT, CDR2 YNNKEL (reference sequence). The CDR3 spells CASSRTLAGPSYEQYF. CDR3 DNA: TGTGCCAGCAGCAGAACGTTAGCGGGGCCTAGCTACGAGCAGTACTTC.

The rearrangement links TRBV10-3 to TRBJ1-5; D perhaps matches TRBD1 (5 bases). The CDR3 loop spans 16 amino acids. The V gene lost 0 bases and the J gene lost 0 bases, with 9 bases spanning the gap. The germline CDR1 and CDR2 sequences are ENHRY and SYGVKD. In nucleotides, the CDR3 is TGTGCCATCAGTGAGTCGCTGGGGCTTAGCAATCAGCCCCAGCATTTT. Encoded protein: CAISESLGLSNQPQHF.

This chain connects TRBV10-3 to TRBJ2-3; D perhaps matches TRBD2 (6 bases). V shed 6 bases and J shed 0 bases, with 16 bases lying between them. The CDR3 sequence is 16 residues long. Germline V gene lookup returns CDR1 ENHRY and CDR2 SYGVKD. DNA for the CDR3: TGTGCCATCAGAGATCGTATAGCGGCTAGCACAGATACGCAGTATTTT. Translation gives CAIRDRIAASTDTQYF.

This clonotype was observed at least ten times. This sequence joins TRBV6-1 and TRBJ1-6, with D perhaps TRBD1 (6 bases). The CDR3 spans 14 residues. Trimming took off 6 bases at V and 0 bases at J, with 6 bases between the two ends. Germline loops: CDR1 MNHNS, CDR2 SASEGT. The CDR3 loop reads CASRDSSYNSPLHF. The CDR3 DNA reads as TGTGCCAGCAGGGACAGCTCCTATAATTCACCCCTCCACTTT.

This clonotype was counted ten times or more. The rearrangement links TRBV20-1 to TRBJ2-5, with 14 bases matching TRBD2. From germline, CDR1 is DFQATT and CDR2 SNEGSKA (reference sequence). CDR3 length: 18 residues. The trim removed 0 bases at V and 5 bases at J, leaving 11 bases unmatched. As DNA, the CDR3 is TGCAGTGCTAGAGACCCCCGACTAGCGGGAGGGTCGGGTGAGACCCAGTACTTC. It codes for CSARDPRLAGGSGETQYF.

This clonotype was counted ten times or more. The CDR3 DNA reads TGTGCCAGCAGCTTTAGTCCCCAGTCCAACTCCTACGAGCAGTACTTC. This codes for CASSFSPQSNSYEQYF. The chain couples TRBV7-9 to TRBJ2-7; D unresolved. The CDR3 spans 16 residues. V was shortened by 3 bases and J by 0 bases, with 15 bases between the two germline ends. Germline assignment: CDR1 SEHNR and CDR2 FQNEAQ (reference sequence). Supplemented by reference TRBV7-9 and TRBJ2-7, the full variable domain reads DTGVSQNPRHKITKRGQNVTFRCDPISEHNRLYWYRQTLGQGPEFLTYFQNEAQLEKSRLLSDRFSAERPKGSFSTLEIQRTEQGDSAMYLCASSFSPQSNSYEQYFGPGTRLTVT.

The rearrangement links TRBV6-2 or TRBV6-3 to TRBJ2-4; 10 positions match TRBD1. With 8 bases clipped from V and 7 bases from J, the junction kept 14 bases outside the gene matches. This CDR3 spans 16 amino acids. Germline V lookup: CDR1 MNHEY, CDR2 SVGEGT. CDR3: CASSLSPGTGVNIQYF. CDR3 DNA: TGTGCCAGCTCACTCTCCCCCGGGACAGGGGTGAACATTCAGTACTTC.

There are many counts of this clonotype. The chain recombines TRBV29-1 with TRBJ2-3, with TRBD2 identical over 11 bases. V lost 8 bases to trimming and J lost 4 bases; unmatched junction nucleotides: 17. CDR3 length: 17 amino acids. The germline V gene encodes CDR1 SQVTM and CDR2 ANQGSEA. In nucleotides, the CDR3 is TGCAGCTCCAACCCCCTACTACTAGCGGGAGCCCCAGATACGCAGTATTTT. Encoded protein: CSSNPLLLAGAPDTQYF.

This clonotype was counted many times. This CDR3 is CASSLTPNYEQYF. CDR3 DNA sequence: TGTGCCAGCAGCCTGACACCCAACTACGAGCAGTACTTC. The rearrangement links TRBV28 to TRBJ2-7; D is unresolved. Trimming pared 6 bases from V and 3 bases from J, leaving 12 bases between. CDR3 size: 13 residues. CDR1 is MDHEN and CDR2 is SYDVKM in the germline V gene.

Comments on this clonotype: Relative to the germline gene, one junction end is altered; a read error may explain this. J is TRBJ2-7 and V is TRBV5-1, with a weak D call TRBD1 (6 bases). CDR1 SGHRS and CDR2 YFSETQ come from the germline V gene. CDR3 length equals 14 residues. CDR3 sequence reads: CVSSFDRRAYEQYF. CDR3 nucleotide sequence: TGTGTCAGCAGCTTTGACAGGCGAGCCTACGAGCAGTACTTC.

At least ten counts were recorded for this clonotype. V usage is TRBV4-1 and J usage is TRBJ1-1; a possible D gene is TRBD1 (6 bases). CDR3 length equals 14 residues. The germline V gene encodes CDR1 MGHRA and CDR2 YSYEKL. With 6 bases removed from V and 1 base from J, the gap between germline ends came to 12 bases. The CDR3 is CASRGTLRNTEAFF. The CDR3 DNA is TGCGCCAGCAGAGGGACACTAAGGAACACTGAAGCTTTCTTT.

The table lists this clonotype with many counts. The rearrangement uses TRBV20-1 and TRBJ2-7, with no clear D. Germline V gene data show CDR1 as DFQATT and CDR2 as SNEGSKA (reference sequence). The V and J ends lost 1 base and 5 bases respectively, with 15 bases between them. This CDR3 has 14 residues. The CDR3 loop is CSARGTDEQNEQYF. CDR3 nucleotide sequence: TGCAGTGCTAGAGGCACGGACGAACAAAACGAGCAGTACTTC.

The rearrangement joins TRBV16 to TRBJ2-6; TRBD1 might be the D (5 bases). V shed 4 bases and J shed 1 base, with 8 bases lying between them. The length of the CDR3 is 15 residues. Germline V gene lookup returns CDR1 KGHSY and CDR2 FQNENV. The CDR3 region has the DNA TGTGCCAGCAGCCCCAGACAGTCTGGGGCCAACGTCCTGACTTTC. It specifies CASSPRQSGANVLTF.

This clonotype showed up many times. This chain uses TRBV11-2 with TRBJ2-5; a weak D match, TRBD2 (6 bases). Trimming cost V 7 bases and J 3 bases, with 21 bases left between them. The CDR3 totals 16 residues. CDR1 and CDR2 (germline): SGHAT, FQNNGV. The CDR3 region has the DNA TGTGCCAGCACCGAGGCGACCTTAGCGGAAAAAGAGACCCAGTACTTC. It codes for CASTEATLAEKETQYF.

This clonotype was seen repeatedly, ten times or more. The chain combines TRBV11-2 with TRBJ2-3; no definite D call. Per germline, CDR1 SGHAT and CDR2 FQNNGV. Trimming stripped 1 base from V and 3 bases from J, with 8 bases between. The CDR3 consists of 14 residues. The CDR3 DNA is TGTGCCAGCAGCTTAGGCATGGGGACAGATACGCAGTATTTT. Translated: CASSLGMGTDTQYF.

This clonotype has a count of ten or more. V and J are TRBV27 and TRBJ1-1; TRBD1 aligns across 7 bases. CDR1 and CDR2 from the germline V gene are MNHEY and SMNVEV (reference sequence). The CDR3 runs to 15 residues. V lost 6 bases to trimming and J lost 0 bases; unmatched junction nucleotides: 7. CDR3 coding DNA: TGTGCCAGCAGGATCCACAGGGGAATGAACACTGAAGCTTTCTTT. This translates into CASRIHRGMNTEAFF.